One sample yielded the 4 T cell receptor beta chains listed below, sequenced in a study of patients and donors after allogeneic stem cell transplantation. TCRdb redid the calling of the RT-PCR reads with MiXCR, one entry per CDR3 protein. The sample consists of approximately 98,000 distinct CDR3 sequences, 35% of them appearing once. The sequenced sample consisted of blood, either unsorted or a sorted T cell fraction (not recorded which). The receptors were gathered from a human donor who was either an allogeneic HSCT recipient or a stem cell or donor lymphocyte infusion donor (not recorded which). It is not recorded whose cells these are; they may come from a transplant donor.

The chain has TRBV18 and TRBJ2-1, with D unresolved. Germline V lookup: CDR1 KGHSH, CDR2 LQKENI. CDR3 length: 13 amino acids. Between the trimmed V and J ends, which lost 3 bases and 8 bases, there was a span of 11 bases. Here the CDR3 DNA reads TGTGCCAGCTCACCTCCTAGTAGGTATGAGCAGTTCTTC. It translates to CASSPPSRYEQFF.

This chain joins TRBV28 and TRBJ1-5; 9 positions agree with TRBD1. The CDR3 length is 14 residues. Per germline, CDR1 MDHEN and CDR2 SYDVKM. V lost 7 bases, J lost 4 bases, and 5 bases stayed unmatched. The CDR3 coding sequence is TGTGCCAGCACAAACAGGGGGCCAAATCAGCCCCAGCATTTT. Its translation: CASTNRGPNQPQHF.

This clonotype has just a few counts. This chain joins TRBV10-3 and TRBJ1-6; tentative D call: TRBD1 (6 bases). The CDR3 has 13 residues. CDR1 and CDR2 (germline): ENHRY, SYGVKD. Trimming took 10 bases from V and 7 from J, leaving 14 bases between them. Written as DNA, the CDR3 is TGTGCCAATAGGGCAGGGGAGAATTCACCCCTCCACTTT. This sequence encodes CANRAGENSPLHF.

This clonotype has just a few counts. The chain employs TRBV5-6 and TRBJ1-1; D not resolved. Germline CDR1 is SGHDT and CDR2 is YYEEEE. V gave up 0 bases and J gave up 1 base, with 7 bases separating them. This CDR3 spans 14 amino acids. The chain's CDR3 is CASSLEIRNTEAFF. The CDR3 bases are TGTGCCAGCAGCTTGGAGATCCGGAACACTGAAGCTTTCTTT.